This T cell receptor beta chain originates from a study of T cells in localized non-small cell lung cancer. Produced via immunoSEQ multiplex PCR; TCRdb's table is partial and in-frame only. The data hold some 25,000 clones, with around 88% observed a single time. A remark on this clone: Its antigen is not known.

Germline V CDR1 and CDR2: SGHTA, FQGNSA. Trimming removed 1 base at V and 2 bases at J, with 6 bases between. CDR3 size: 14 residues. Study-wide results and limits: There was higher T cell clonality in uninvolved adjacent lung than in tumor, and it was highest there. In adjacent lung appeared a median 57 of the top 100 tumor clones. Because researchers sequenced only one region of the tumor, heterogeneity is still possible.

The sequence derives from a female donor over 55 with stage I lung adenocarcinoma. The chain has TRBV7-2 and TRBJ1-3, with D possibly TRBD1 on 6 matching bases. Sequenced here: peripheral blood, sampled before any cancer treatment. In DNA, the CDR3 is TGTGCCAGCAGCTTAGGGGGGCCTGGAAACACCATATATTTT. Translation gives CASSLGGPGNTIYF. Complete variable domain (other parts from reference TRBV7-2 and TRBJ1-3): GAGVSQSPSNKVTEKGKDVELRCDPISGHTALYWYRQSLGQGLEFLIYFQGNSAPDKSGLPSDRFSAERTGGSVSTLTIQRTQQEDSAVYLCASSLGGPGNTIYFGEGSWLTVV.